This TCR beta chain was sequenced for a study of T cell repertoires in cytomegalovirus infection. Only a few counts were recorded for this clonotype. Its target is not known. TCRdb called the reads again in MiXCR, with one record for every CDR3 protein. The sample records roughly 500,000 distinct CDR3 sequences, about 44% being singletons. The CDR3 totals 16 residues. With 4 bases removed from V and 6 bases from J, the gap between germline ends came to 20 bases. Germline loops: CDR1 MNHEY, CDR2 SMNVEV (reference sequence). The receptor was derived from a human donor in good health (CMV status not recorded). Some clones in this sample may be carry-over from other donors' samples. The sample consisted of cultured PBMCs, taken from culture after CMV antigen stimulation. The chain combines TRBV27 with TRBJ2-3; tentative D call: TRBD2 (7 bases). CDR3 loop: CASSWGGTYLRDTQYF. CDR3 bases: TGTGCCAGCAGTTGGGGGGGGACATACCTTAGGGATACGCAGTATTTT.